This TCR beta chain was sequenced during a study of T cells in Graves' hyperthyroidism and ophthalmopathy. General study findings and limits: Among clonotypes expanded in thyroid above 0.001, most were also found in blood.

Many counts were recorded for this clonotype. What it recognizes is unknown. The investigators amplified TCR beta CDR3 regions from RNA transcripts. The TCR CDR3 was amplified in a first-round RT-PCR using the HTBI primer set. TCRdb re-derived calls from the multiplex PCR reads in MiXCR, one entry per CDR3 protein. The sample consists of fewer than 350,000 distinct CDR3 sequences, about a sixth of them appearing once. V lost 1 base to trimming and J lost 2 bases; unmatched junction nucleotides: 13. CDR3 length: 18 residues. The germline V gene has CDR1 SNHLY and CDR2 FYNNEI. The chain joins TRBV2 to TRBJ2-7; 8 nucleotides align to TRBD1. This clonotype originated in a woman aged 40 to 50 with Graves' ophthalmopathy. The sample taken for sequencing was blood. The CDR3 DNA is TGTGCCAGCAGTGAAGACTTAAGTGGGACAGGCGCAACCTACGAGCAGTACTTC. It translates to CASSEDLSGTGATYEQYF.